This TCR beta chain is drawn from a study of graft-versus-host responses after intestinal transplantation. Study-level information: Isolated intestinal, liver-intestinal, or multivisceral transplants had been given to the recipients. Induction using anti-thymocyte globulin, followed by tacrolimus and steroids for roughly 3 years, was given to all recipients. Whole-study results and caveats: Recipient bone marrow held GvH clones, some seen earlier in ileum or blood. Allograft graft-versus-host to host-versus-graft clonal ratios ran high in patients with graft-donor T cell macrochimerism.

Sequencing used immunoSEQ multiplex PCR; TCRdb keeps in-frame clones, though not all of them. The sample yields tens of thousands of clones, 85% to 95% seen once. In germline, CDR1 is SGHVS, CDR2 FQNEAQ. The CDR3 is 15 residues long. V was pared by 1 base and J by 2 bases, with 11 bases between. As concerns this clone: Its cognate antigen is unknown.

Sequences were derived from unstimulated CD8+ T cells sorted from spleen or lymph node cells, sampled before intestinal transplant. The clonotype comes from a human donor who received an intestinal transplant. The J gene is TRBJ1-2, the V gene TRBV7-8, with no clear D. The CDR3 nucleotides read TGTGCCAGCAGCTTAGACGCGGCCGGAAACTATGGCTACACCTTC. It specifies CASSLDAAGNYGYTF.